A single sample is the source of the 17 T cell receptor beta chains below, sequenced in a study of T cell repertoires in ileal Crohn's disease. Time point noted: neoterminal ileum biopsy at postoperative endoscopy, about 6 months after surgery. Sequencing was performed with immunoSEQ multiplex PCR; in TCRdb, only in-frame clones are kept and a portion is missing. The repertoire includes around 2,000 clones, 86% of them detected once, and approximately 10% sits in the top ten. The sample was ileal tissue. These receptors all come from an adult with Crohn's disease.

This chain uses TRBV6-4 with TRBJ2-1; a possible D gene is TRBD1 (6 bases). V lost 3 bases and J 5 bases, leaving 11 bases between the germline ends. The germline V gene encodes CDR1 MRHNA and CDR2 SNTAGT. The CDR3 extends over 14 amino acids. The CDR3 DNA follows: TGTGCCAGCAGTGAGTCAGGGGAGAACAATGAGCAGTTCTTC. As protein: CASSESGENNEQFF.

The chain combines TRBV6-1 with TRBJ1-5; D not certain. Germline CDR1 reads MNHNS; CDR2 reads SASEGT. CDR3 length: 14 amino acids. The V and J ends lost 3 bases and 2 bases respectively, with 8 bases between them. The CDR3 is CASSDRGGNQPQHF. The CDR3 nucleotides are TGTGCCAGCAGTGATCGGGGAGGCAATCAGCCCCAGCATTTT.

This rearrangement joins TRBV6-1 to TRBJ1-1; unclear D gene. Trimming left V 3 bases short and J 3 bases short, with 17 bases between. The germline V gene has CDR1 MNHNS and CDR2 SASEGT. The CDR3 loop spans 16 amino acids. CDR3 protein: CASSDGFREADTEAFF. CDR3 in DNA: TGTGCCAGCAGTGACGGGTTCCGGGAGGCGGACACTGAAGCTTTCTTT.

This clone was seen once. The genes are TRBV2 and TRBJ2-1, with D perhaps assigned TRBD1 or TRBD2 (6 bases each). The germline gives CDR1 SNHLY, CDR2 FYNNEI. The CDR3 spans 14 residues. V was cut by 4 bases and J by 9 bases, with 16 bases left in between. The CDR3 region is CASSVTGALGEQFF. CDR3 sequence (DNA): TGTGCCAGCAGTGTTACGGGGGCCTTAGGTGAGCAGTTCTTC.

The chain links TRBV7-3 to TRBJ2-3; perhaps TRBD2 as D (6 bases). Germline V gene sequence: CDR1 SGHTA, CDR2 FQGTGA. V lost 2 bases, J lost 4 bases, and 10 bases lay in between. CDR3 length: 14 amino acids. The CDR3 sequence is CASSLVERADTQYF. For the CDR3, the DNA is TGTGCCAGCAGCTTAGTAGAGCGGGCAGATACGCAGTATTTT.

The J gene is TRBJ1-5, the V gene TRBV7-2; 11 positions match TRBD1. V lost 5 bases, J lost 3 bases, and 3 bases stayed unmatched. Germline CDR1 SGHTA, CDR2 FQGNSA. The CDR3 runs 15 residues. The CDR3: CASSRDRGDNQPQHF. The DNA of the CDR3 is TGTGCCAGCAGCCGGGACAGGGGGGACAATCAGCCCCAGCATTTT. Complete variable domain (other parts from reference TRBV7-2 and TRBJ1-5): GAGVSQSPSNKVTEKGKDVELRCDPISGHTALYWYRQSLGQGLEFLIYFQGNSAPDKSGLPSDRFSAERTGGSVSTLTIQRTQQEDSAVYLCASSRDRGDNQPQHFGDGTRLSIL.

This clone has only one observation. The CDR3 nucleotides read TGTGCCAGCAGTTTAAGGCGAGAGTGGACTAATGAAAAACTGTTTTTT. Amino acid sequence: CASSLRREWTNEKLFF. The chain is built from TRBV28 and TRBJ1-4; no firm D call. CDR1 is MDHEN, CDR2 SYDVKM, per germline. The ends were cut back, 2 bases at V and 2 bases at J, with 12 bases in the middle. The CDR3 length is 16 residues.

The chain has TRBV11-2 and TRBJ2-7; 10 bases line up with TRBD1. CDR3 length: 15 residues. J was trimmed by 3 bases and V by 7 bases; bases with no gene match: 9. Germline assignment: CDR1 SGHAT and CDR2 FQNNGV. The DNA for the CDR3 is TGTGCCAGCACCCACCGACAGGGGGCAGGCTACGAGCAGTACTTC. Its protein product is CASTHRQGAGYEQYF.

This chain uses TRBV7-9 with TRBJ1-1; a possible D gene is TRBD1 (6 bases). Trimming took off 1 base at V and 8 bases at J, with 11 bases between the two ends. The CDR3 length is 13 residues. Germline CDR1 and CDR2: SEHNR and FQNEAQ (reference sequence). In DNA, the CDR3 is TGTGCCAGCAGCTTAGAAAGGGGGGGAGAAGCTTTCTTT. Residues: CASSLERGGEAFF.

V gene TRBV7-9 combines with J gene TRBJ1-5, with D possibly TRBD1 on 6 matching bases. Looked up from germline, CDR1 is SEHNR and CDR2 is FQNEAQ (reference sequence). This CDR3 comprises 16 residues. Trimming stripped 5 bases from V and 6 bases from J, with 20 bases between. The CDR3 bases are TGTGCCAGCAGCCGCGGGGGAGGGGGTGTTTCTCAGCCCCAGCATTTT. Amino acids: CASSRGGGGVSQPQHF.

The chain uses TRBV7-3 and TRBJ1-2, with 9 positions matching TRBD1. The V segment lost 6 bases and the J segment 6 bases; nucleotides outside the gene matches: 5. Germline values: CDR1 SGHTA, CDR2 FQGTGA. This CDR3 contains 13 residues. CDR3 residues: CASSRDRGDGYTF. CDR3 nucleotides: TGTGCCAGCAGTCGAGACAGGGGGGATGGCTACACCTTC.

The chain carries TRBV27 and TRBJ1-2, with D maybe TRBD1 (6 bases). Germline assignment: CDR1 MNHEY and CDR2 SMNVEV (reference sequence). The V gene lost 5 bases and the J gene lost 2 bases, with 15 bases spanning the gap. The CDR3 runs to 15 residues. CDR3 loop: CASSQVTGNNYGYTF. CDR3 coding DNA: TGTGCCAGCAGTCAAGTAACAGGGAACAACTATGGCTACACCTTC.

The chain joins TRBV4-3 to TRBJ1-2; 8 bases match TRBD1. With V trimmed by 4 bases and J by 3 bases, 7 bases remained unmatched. Germline-derived CDR1 and CDR2 are LGHNA and YSLEER. The CDR3 is 15 amino acids. CDR3 sequence reads: CASSPETGGYYGYTF. The DNA of the CDR3 is TGCGCCAGCAGCCCAGAAACAGGGGGTTACTATGGCTACACCTTC.

The genes are TRBV6-1 and TRBJ1-4; possibly TRBD1 for D (6 bases). Germline values: CDR1 MNHNS, CDR2 SASEGT. The CDR3 has 15 residues. The V end lost 1 base, the J end lost 8 bases, and 14 bases lay between the germline ends. The CDR3 loop reads CASSEGGGAVEKLFF. CDR3 nucleotides: TGTGCCAGCAGTGAAGGTGGGGGCGCGGTGGAAAAACTGTTTTTT.

The J gene is TRBJ2-1, the V gene TRBV30; 10 nucleotides align to TRBD2. J gave up 3 bases and V 1 base, and 3 bases lay outside the gene matches. The CDR3 covers 15 residues. The germline CDR1 and CDR2 sequences are GTSNPN and SVGIG (reference sequence). The CDR3 here is CAWSGAGGFYNEQFF. CDR3 bases: TGTGCCTGGAGTGGAGCGGGGGGGTTCTACAATGAGCAGTTCTTC.

V usage is TRBV19 and J usage is TRBJ2-2; TRBD2 matches at 8 bases. CDR3 size: 15 residues. V gave up 3 bases and J gave up 2 bases; unmatched junction bases: 2. Germline V lookup: CDR1 LNHDA, CDR2 SQIVND (reference sequence). The CDR3 spells CASSMLAGNTGELFF. DNA for the CDR3: TGTGCCAGTAGTATGCTAGCGGGCAACACCGGGGAGCTGTTTTTT. Filled out from reference TRBV19 and TRBJ2-2, the complete variable domain reads DGGITQSPKYLFRKEGQNVTLSCEQNLNHDAMYWYRQDPGQGLRLIYYSQIVNDFQKGDIAEGYSVSREKKESFPLTVTSAQKNPTAFYLCASSMLAGNTGELFFGEGSRLTVL.

This chain connects TRBV5-1 to TRBJ1-2; D remains unclear. The length of the CDR3 is 11 residues. Germline CDR1 SGHRS, CDR2 YFSETQ. The DNA for the CDR3 is TGCGCTAGGAGGGTAGCCTATGGCTACACCTTC. It specifies CARRVAYGYTF. The full variable domain, its missing parts supplied by reference TRBV5-1 and TRBJ1-2, is KAGVTQTPRYLIKTRGQQVTLSCSPISGHRSVSWYQQTPGQGLQFLFEYFSETQRNKGNFPGRFSGRQFSNSRSEMNVSTLELGDSALYLCARRVAYGYTFGSGTRLTVV.